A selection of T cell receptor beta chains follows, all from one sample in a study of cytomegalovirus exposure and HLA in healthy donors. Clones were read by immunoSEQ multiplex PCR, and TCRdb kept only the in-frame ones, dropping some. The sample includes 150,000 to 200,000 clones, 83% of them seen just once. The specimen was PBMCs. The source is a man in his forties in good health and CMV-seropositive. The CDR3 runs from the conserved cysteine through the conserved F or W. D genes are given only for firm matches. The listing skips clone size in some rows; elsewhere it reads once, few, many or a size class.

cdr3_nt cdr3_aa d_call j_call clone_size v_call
TGTGCTAGTGGCTTGGATCTCTTTGGCTACACCTTC CASGLDLFGYTF - TRBJ1-2 - TRBV12-5
TGTGCCAGCAGTTTATTGGTAGCGGGAGGGACCGGGGAGCTGTTTTTT CASSLLVAGGTGELFF TRBD2 TRBJ2-2 - TRBV27
TGTGCCTGGAGTGTACCAGGGGAGCTCGGAAACACCATATATTTT CAWSVPGELGNTIYF - TRBJ1-3 - TRBV30
TGCAGCGCCCGAGTCGGTGGCACTGAAGCTTTCTTT CSARVGGTEAFF - TRBJ1-1 - TRBV29-1
TGTGCCAGCAGGGGGGGAGGGCTCGATAGCAATCAGCCCCAGCATTTT CASRGGGLDSNQPQHF - TRBJ1-5 - TRBV27
TGTGCCAGCAGTTACCCAGGCAAGGGGAGGGTCACTGAAGCTTTCTTT CASSYPGKGRVTEAFF - TRBJ1-1 - TRBV6-5
TGCGCCAGCAGGGACCCAAGCGGTAGCACAGATACGCAGTATTTT CASRDPSGSTDTQYF - TRBJ2-3 - TRBV5-1
TGCAGCGTTATCCAGAAGACCCAGTACTTC CSVIQKTQYF - TRBJ2-5 - TRBV29-1
TGTGCCAGCAGTTACGGGACTAGTCTTTTCAATGAGCAGTTCTTC CASSYGTSLFNEQFF TRBD2 TRBJ2-1 - TRBV6-5
TGTGCCAGCAGCCCCCTCGGGCAGGGGGTGAACTATGGCTACACCTTC CASSPLGQGVNYGYTF TRBD1 TRBJ1-2 - TRBV28
TGTGCCAGCAGGGGACTAGCGGGAGTCGAGCAGTACTTC CASRGLAGVEQYF TRBD2 TRBJ2-7 - TRBV2
TGTGCCAGCAGCTTAGCGTTCGTGCCAGAGGCTGGGGAGCTGTTTTTT CASSLAFVPEAGELFF - TRBJ2-2 - TRBV7-2
TGTGCCAGCAGCTTATGGCAGGGGGCCTACAATGAGCAGTTCTTC CASSLWQGAYNEQFF TRBD1 TRBJ2-1 - TRBV7-8
TGTGCCAGCACTATTCGGGCTAGCGGAGCGGGGTTCAATGAGCAGTTCTTC CASTIRASGAGFNEQFF TRBD2 TRBJ2-1 - TRBV5-6
TGTGCCAGCAGCTTAGGACTAGCGGGAGAAGAATCCTACAATGAGCAGTTCTTC CASSLGLAGEESYNEQFF TRBD2 TRBJ2-1 - TRBV7-2
TGTGCCAGTAGGGGACTAGCGGGAGAGGGGGTTGGCTCCTACAATGAGCAGTTCTTC CASRGLAGEGVGSYNEQFF TRBD2 TRBJ2-1 - TRBV19
TGTGCCAGCAGCATAACTAGGACTAGCGGAAATGAGCAGTTCTTC CASSITRTSGNEQFF TRBD2 TRBJ2-1 - TRBV7-6
TGCAGCGTCCCGAGCGGGACTCGCACAGATACGCAGTATTTT CSVPSGTRTDTQYF TRBD2 TRBJ2-3 - TRBV29-1
TGTGCCAGCATAGCCACTTATGACTACACCTTC CASIATYDYTF - TRBJ1-2 - TRBV6-1
TGTGCCTGGAGTGAGGGGCGAACCGGTGAGCAGTTCTTC CAWSEGRTGEQFF - TRBJ2-1 - TRBV30
TGTGCCAGCACCCGCAACAGGGCGGAGACCCAGTACTTC CASTRNRAETQYF - TRBJ2-5 - TRBV5-8
TGCGCCAGCAGCCTGGGACAGAACACCGGGGAGCTGTTTTTT CASSLGQNTGELFF - TRBJ2-2 - TRBV5-1
TGTGCCAGCAGCCCCACGTTCCGGAATGAGCAGTTCTTC CASSPTFRNEQFF - TRBJ2-1 - TRBV7-6
TGCGCCAGCAGCACGGGGACAGGAACCTCCTACGAGCAGTACTTC CASSTGTGTSYEQYF TRBD1 TRBJ2-7 - TRBV5-1
TGTGCCAGCAGCTTCCCCGACAGGGGACGCACTGAAGCTTTCTTT CASSFPDRGRTEAFF TRBD1 TRBJ1-1 - TRBV5-6
TGTGCCAGCAGCGTAGACACCGGACAGGGAGGCGAGCAGTACTTC CASSVDTGQGGEQYF TRBD1 TRBJ2-7 - TRBV9
TGCGCCAGCAGCCAAGAATGGACAGGTTACAATGAGCAGTTCTTC CASSQEWTGYNEQFF TRBD1 TRBJ2-1 - TRBV4-3
TGCGCCAGCAGTGGGCAGGGGAATGAAAAACTGTTTTTT CASSGQGNEKLFF - TRBJ1-4 - TRBV5-1
TGTGCCAGCATAAAGAGGCGGGGGTGGACTGAAGCTTTCTTT CASIKRRGWTEAFF - TRBJ1-1 - TRBV7-2
TGTGCCAGCAGTGAAGTGGTTGGAGGGAGGGAAAAACTGTTTTTT CASSEVVGGREKLFF - TRBJ1-4 - TRBV6-1
TGCGCCAGCTCCTTGGACAGGCCACCCTACGAGCAGTACTTC CASSLDRPPYEQYF TRBD1 TRBJ2-7 once TRBV5-1
TGTGCCACCTCCGGGACACTCAATCAGCCCCAGCATTTT CATSGTLNQPQHF - TRBJ1-5 - TRBV6-1
TGTGCCAGCTCACCCGGACTAGCGGCCTACAATGAGCAGTTCTTC CASSPGLAAYNEQFF TRBD2 TRBJ2-1 - TRBV18